The clone carrying this T cell receptor (beta chain) has a handful of counts. Its antigen is unknown. Sequenced by immunoSEQ multiplex PCR; TCRdb stores in-frame clones only, minus some. Of over 95,000 clones listed, more than 65% are singletons. CDR3 size: 15 residues. V trimming: 5 bases; J trimming: 3 bases; junction bases outside the gene matches: 9. In germline, CDR1 is MDHEN, CDR2 SYDVKM. This record comes from a study of shared clonotypes between healthy human individuals. Whole-study results and caveats: Non-shared clonotypes displayed generation probabilities falling below those of clonotypes present in all four donors.

The chain is built from TRBV28 and TRBJ1-1; 7 bases agree with TRBD1. Sequenced material: memory CD8+ T cells sorted from blood. Subset reported: CD45RO+ cells pooled with CCR7-negative TemRA cells. This clonotype originated in a woman in her 30s in good health. The CDR3 bases are TGTGCCAGCAGTCCGGGACAGAGACTCTACACTGAAGCTTTCTTT. Its translation: CASSPGQRLYTEAFF.